This record looks at one T cell receptor (beta chain) sequence and its context. Antigen specificity is unknown. This record belongs to a study of cytomegalovirus exposure and HLA in healthy donors. The PCR employed 60 Vbeta primers together with 13 Jbeta primers. Assay used: immunoSEQ multiplex PCR; TCRdb lists only in-frame clones, some missing. The repertoire has under 150,000 clones, roughly four fifths of them found once; the top ten carry approximately 1.5%. V shed 5 bases, J shed 7 bases, and the junction held 8 bases outside the gene matches. CDR1 and CDR2 (germline): SNHLY, FYNNEI. This CDR3 spans 14 amino acids. General study findings and limits: According to an earlier analysis, most TCR beta V segments yielded productive rearrangements about 90% or about 30% of the time. Later analysis showed TCR association rates varying by HLA locus, highest for DRB1 and lowest for HLA-C.

Sequencing was carried out using PBMCs. The TCR comes from a man under 40 in good health and CMV-seropositive. The chain couples TRBV2 to TRBJ1-2; TRBD1 aligns across 9 bases. CDR3 nucleotide sequence: TGTGCCAGCAGTACATTCGGGACAGGGTCTGGCTACACCTTC. This sequence encodes CASSTFGTGSGYTF.